Below are 18 T cell receptor beta chains sequenced from a single sample in a study of blood T cell repertoires in COVID-19. Assay used: immunoSEQ multiplex PCR; TCRdb lists only in-frame clones, some missing. The sample yields about 200,000 clones, 70% to 90% seen once. The sample was peripheral blood. These receptor sequences come from a middle-aged man with COVID-19, enrolled during active disease.

The chain uses TRBV2 and TRBJ2-1, with D possibly being TRBD1 (7 bases). The CDR3 consists of 15 residues. Trimming cost V 6 bases and J 7 bases, with 19 bases left between them. In germline, CDR1 is SNHLY, CDR2 FYNNEI. Written as DNA, the CDR3 is TGTGCCAGCAGACCGAGACAGGGAGGAGTGAATGAGCAGTTCTTC. This translates into CASRPRQGGVNEQFF.

The gene calls are TRBV18 and TRBJ1-5; 8 bases are shared with TRBD1. V dropped 2 bases and J dropped 4; count of bases not matched to a gene: 4. The CDR3 runs to 15 residues. The germline gives CDR1 KGHSH, CDR2 LQKENI. The CDR3 region is CASSPDRGGNQPQHF. The DNA for the CDR3 is TGTGCCAGCTCACCAGACAGGGGCGGTAATCAGCCCCAGCATTTT.

The chain has TRBV6-5 and TRBJ2-7; D is unresolved. V lost 6 bases and J lost 6, with 12 bases in between. CDR1 is MNHEY, CDR2 SVGAGI, per germline. This CDR3 has 12 amino acids. Here the CDR3 DNA reads TGTGCCAGCAGAGCAAGCATGCGCGAGCAGTACTTC. This gives the protein CASRASMREQYF.

The chain couples TRBV18 to TRBJ2-5, with 9 positions matching TRBD1. Trimming at V came to 5 bases and at J to 4 bases, leaving 2 bases not matched to a gene. The CDR3 spans 13 residues. The germline CDR1 and CDR2 sequences are KGHSH and LQKENI. CDR3 nucleotide sequence: TGTGCCAGCTCAGAACAGGGGGCAGAGACCCAGTACTTC. It yields the protein CASSEQGAETQYF.

This chain uses TRBV29-1 with TRBJ2-1; a possible D gene is TRBD1 (7 bases). CDR1 is SQVTM, CDR2 ANQGSEA, per germline. This CDR3 comprises 14 residues. The germline V and J ends were trimmed by 7 bases and 6 bases, with 19 bases remaining between them. CDR3 in amino acids: CSARGARGTNEQFF. DNA for the CDR3: TGCAGCGCCAGGGGGGCCAGGGGGACCAATGAGCAGTTCTTC.

The chain couples TRBV12-3 or TRBV12-4 to TRBJ1-1; D unclear. With 6 bases removed from V and 5 bases from J, the gap between germline ends came to 13 bases. The CDR3 loop spans 13 amino acids. The CDR3 nucleotides are TGTGCCAGCAGGTCTCGCATCGGGACTGAAGCTTTCTTT. Encoded protein: CASRSRIGTEAFF.

The V call is TRBV29-1, the J call TRBJ1-3, with no clear D. Germline lookup yields CDR1 SQVTM and CDR2 ANQGSEA. The CDR3 is made up of 13 amino acids. V dropped 7 bases and J dropped 4 bases, with 14 bases sitting between them. The CDR3 bases are TGCAGCGGAATAAACAGTGAAGGAAACACCATATATTTT. This encodes CSGINSEGNTIYF.

This clone has only one observation. The chain has TRBV7-8 and TRBJ2-7; a weak D match, TRBD2 (6 bases). The CDR3 loop spans 13 amino acids. Trimming left V 2 bases short and J 3 bases short, with 8 bases between. Germline V gene data show CDR1 as SGHVS and CDR2 as FQNEAQ. This CDR3 is CASSLWGDYEQYF. CDR3 sequence (DNA): TGTGCCAGCAGCTTATGGGGGGACTACGAGCAGTACTTC. Full variable domain (remainder filled in from reference TRBV7-8 and TRBJ2-7): GAGVSQSPRYKVAKRGQDVALRCDPISGHVSLFWYQQALGQGPEFLTYFQNEAQLDKSGLPSDRFFAERPEGSVSTLKIQRTQQEDSAVYLCASSLWGDYEQYFGPGTRLTVT.

V is TRBV25-1 and J is TRBJ2-3; the D is unclear. The CDR3 sequence is 12 residues long. Germline CDR1 and CDR2: MGHDK and SYGVNS. V dropped 6 bases and J dropped 2 bases, with 6 bases sitting between them. The CDR3 DNA reads as TGTGCCAGCAGCCCCTACACAGATACGCAGTATTTT. This encodes CASSPYTDTQYF.

The chain recombines TRBV7-2 with TRBJ2-3; D gene ambiguous. The ends were cut back, 1 base at V and 4 bases at J, with 12 bases in the middle. CDR3 length: 15 residues. From germline, CDR1 is SGHTA and CDR2 FQGNSA. The CDR3, as DNA: TGTGCCAGCAGCTTAGAAGTTCGCAACTCAGATACGCAGTATTTT. This gives the protein CASSLEVRNSDTQYF.

V gene TRBV2 combines with J gene TRBJ2-7; 7 bases are a match to TRBD1. V lost 3 bases to trimming and J lost 5 bases; unmatched junction nucleotides: 4. Germline CDR1 and CDR2: SNHLY and FYNNEI. The CDR3 spans 13 residues. In DNA, the CDR3 is TGTGCCAGCAGTGACCAGGGGGTCCACGAGCAGTACTTC. It codes for CASSDQGVHEQYF. The whole variable domain, filled in from reference TRBV2 and TRBJ2-7, reads EPEVTQTPSHQVTQMGQEVILRCVPISNHLYFYWYRQILGQKVEFLVSFYNNEISEKSEIFDDQFSVERPDGSNFTLKIRSTKLEDSAMYFCASSDQGVHEQYFGPGTRLTVT.

The sample holds one count of this clone. The genes are TRBV7-6 and TRBJ1-5; D remains unclear. V shed 3 bases and J shed 9 bases, with 12 bases lying between them. Germline assignment: CDR1 SGHVS and CDR2 FNYEAQ. This CDR3 spans 13 amino acids. The CDR3 nucleotides read TGTGCCAGCAGCTTGGAGGTAGCAGGGCCCCAGCATTTT. It is translated as CASSLEVAGPQHF.

The chain couples TRBV5-1 to TRBJ2-7; perhaps TRBD2 as D (5 bases). The germline CDR1 and CDR2 sequences are SGHRS and YFSETQ. V lost 4 bases to trimming and J lost 2 bases, with 10 bases between them. CDR3 size: 13 residues. CDR3 in DNA: TGCGCCAGCAGCACCGACGGGGCCTACGAGCAGTACTTC. This codes for CASSTDGAYEQYF.

V is TRBV5-1 and J is TRBJ1-1, with TRBD1 matching over 9 bases. The germline gives CDR1 SGHRS, CDR2 YFSETQ. The CDR3 spans 14 residues. J lost 5 bases, V lost 4 bases, and 6 bases had no gene match. Here the CDR3 reads CASSRGTGRTEAFF. CDR3 bases: TGCGCCAGCAGCCGAGGGACAGGGCGGACTGAAGCTTTCTTT.

This clone has a single count. The rearrangement links TRBV14 to TRBJ2-7, with 8 positions matching TRBD2. This CDR3 spans 14 amino acids. The germline gives CDR1 SGHDN, CDR2 FVKESK. V was clipped by 5 bases and J by 5 bases; unmatched bases: 8. The CDR3 DNA reads as TGTGCCAGCAGCGCGGGACTAGTGGGAAACGAGCAGTACTTC. Protein product: CASSAGLVGNEQYF.

The V gene is TRBV19, the J gene TRBJ2-1; D may be TRBD2 (5 bases). The CDR3 spans 14 residues. Germline assignment: CDR1 LNHDA and CDR2 SQIVND (reference sequence). With 4 bases removed from V and 5 bases from J, the gap between germline ends came to 12 bases. The CDR3 reads CASSTSVTNNEQFF. CDR3 coding DNA: TGTGCCAGTAGTACATCCGTGACTAACAATGAGCAGTTCTTC.

Notes on this clone: Other DNA variants within this sample encode the same CDR3. The J gene is TRBJ1-4, the V gene TRBV29-1; the D is unclear. Germline V gene data show CDR1 as SQVTM and CDR2 as ANQGSEA. The CDR3 covers 11 residues. V was pared by 5 bases and J by 4 bases, with 5 bases between. This CDR3 is CSVFSNEKLFF. CDR3 DNA: TGCAGCGTTTTCAGTAATGAAAAACTGTTTTTT.

The V and J genes are TRBV20-1 and TRBJ1-1; possible D gene TRBD1, 6 bases. The CDR3 consists of 14 residues. V was trimmed by 3 bases and J by 0 bases, leaving 11 bases between them. Germline CDR1 is DFQATT and CDR2 is SNEGSKA (reference sequence). This CDR3 is CSASQGIMNTEAFF. The CDR3 nucleotides are TGCAGTGCTAGTCAGGGGATTATGAACACTGAAGCTTTCTTT.